This T cell receptor beta chain was found in a study of blood T cells in healthy people across ages. Regarding the study as a whole: Diversity of TCR beta per million T cells declined in a roughly linear way with age. Estimated diversity that came from one million T cells was considered an underestimate.

For the second PCR, which ran for roughly 7 to 11 cycles, a sample-barcoded 5' primer and a J-beta primer mix were used. TCRdb re-analysed the 5' RACE reads in MiXCR, keeping a single row per CDR3 protein. There are about 730,000 distinct CDR3 sequences in the sample; roughly 45% occur only once, and around a fifth lies in the top ten. The CDR3 runs 12 residues. From germline, CDR1 is DFQATT and CDR2 SNEGSKA (reference sequence). Trimming removed 5 bases from V and 6 bases from J; junction bases left unmatched: 2. This clonotype was counted between two and nine times. Its target is unknown. Healthy Caucasian individuals from Russia aged about 6 to 95 served as donors.

Sequencing was done on a sample of blood. The source of this sequence is a woman aged 55-69 years in good health. The chain is built from TRBV20-1 and TRBJ1-5, with TRBD1 matching over 9 bases. CDR3 sequence (DNA): TGCAGTGCTCGACAGGGGGGTCAGCCCCAGCATTTT. This gives the protein CSARQGGQPQHF.